The 14 T cell receptor beta chains presented below share a single source sample, sequenced in a study of T cells in women clearing cervical HPV infection. Sequencing used immunoSEQ multiplex PCR; TCRdb keeps in-frame clones, though not all of them. The sample has around 25,000 clones. The material sequenced was blood buffy coat. These receptors came from a woman aged 18 to 75 with a cervical HPV16 infection that either progressed to CIN3+ or cleared (not recorded which).

Notes on this clone: With the read ending 3 residues before the CDR3 end, the germline J gene is used to fill in that end. V gene TRBV19 combines with J gene TRBJ2-5; D is possibly TRBD1 or TRBD2 (5 bases each). Germline V CDR1 and CDR2: LNHDA, SQIVND (reference sequence). There are 14 residues in the CDR3. V was clipped by 5 bases and J by 7 bases, with 17 bases between them. The CDR3 spells CASSSRGVRGTQYF. Incomplete CDR3 DNA: TGTGCCAGTAGTTCGAGAGGGGTGAGGGGGACC.

A word on this clone: The read halts 3 residues ahead of the CDR3 end, with the missing end drawn from the germline J gene. V and J are TRBV30 and TRBJ1-4, with D perhaps matching TRBD1 (5 bases). The CDR3 is 15 residues long. Germline lookup yields CDR1 GTSNPN and CDR2 SVGIG (reference sequence). This CDR3 is CAWKPPGSGANVLFF. The part of the CDR3 DNA that was read is TGTGCCTGGAAACCCCCAGGGTCTGGGGCCAACGTA.

On this clone itself: The read falls 3 residues short of the CDR3 end, and the missing part is taken from the germline J gene. This rearrangement joins TRBV5-1 to TRBJ2-5; no firm D call. The CDR3 is 13 residues long. Per germline, CDR1 SGHRS and CDR2 YFSETQ. This CDR3 is CASSLALLDTQYF. The CDR3 bases that were read are TGCGCCAGCAGCTTGGCCTTGCTAGATACC.

Of note for this clone: The sequenced fragment ends 3 residues before the CDR3 boundary, so the rest is inferred from the germline J gene. This chain links TRBV6-2 or TRBV6-3 with TRBJ2-3, with a weak D call TRBD1 (5 bases). Germline loops: CDR1 MNHEY, CDR2 SVGEGT. This CDR3 comprises 13 residues. The sequenced part of the CDR3 DNA is TGTGCCGGGTGGACGTGGGGCAATCAGCCG. It is translated as CAGWTWGNQP. The CDR3 as a whole reads CAGWTWGNQPQYF.

Of note for this clone: The read ends 3 residues shy of where the CDR3 ends; the end is completed using the germline J gene. The chain has TRBV28 and TRBJ2-1, with D perhaps matching TRBD2 (6 bases). Germline loops: CDR1 MDHEN, CDR2 SYDVKM. The CDR3 sequence is 12 residues long. The V and J ends lost 0 bases and 9 bases respectively, with 6 bases between them. The chain's CDR3 is CASSLWGGEQFF. The DNA read from the CDR3 is TGTGCCAGCAGTTTATGGGGGGGTGAG.

This CDR3 reads CASSRDGTGYGYTF. Incomplete CDR3 DNA: TGTGCCAGCAGCCGGGACGGGACAGGGTATGGC. The chain links TRBV7-3 to TRBJ1-2, with TRBD1 matching over 9 bases. The read terminates 3 residues before the CDR3 end, so the remaining end is supplied by the germline J gene. The CDR3 extends over 14 amino acids. The junction had 6 bases not matched to a gene; V was cut back by 5 bases and J by 5 bases. Germline V gives CDR1 SGHTA, CDR2 FQGTGA.

As regards this clone: The read gets to within 3 residues of the CDR3 end, and the germline J gene fills in the rest. This chain uses TRBV5-1 with TRBJ2-1; possibly TRBD2 for D (6 bases). V was clipped by 0 bases and J by 4 bases, with 8 bases between them. Germline CDR1 is SGHRS and CDR2 is YFSETQ. The CDR3 extends over 14 amino acids. CDR3 DNA (partial): TGCGCCAGCAGCTTGGTCGCGGGGTACAATGAG. The encoded protein is CASSLVAGYNE. The full CDR3 is CASSLVAGYNEQFF.

Points on this clone: From the germline J gene comes the end of the CDR3, since the read stops 3 residues before it. The chain joins TRBV11-2 to TRBJ2-3, with D perhaps matching TRBD1 (6 bases). This CDR3 region has 15 residues. Germline V gene lookup returns CDR1 SGHAT and CDR2 FQNNGV. Trimming removed 2 bases from V and 6 bases from J, with 15 bases in between. The CDR3 sequence is CASSLNREAVDTQYF. CDR3 bases read: TGTGCCAGCAGCTTAAACAGGGAAGCGGTCGATACG. Full variable domain (remainder filled in from reference TRBV11-2 and TRBJ2-3): EAGVAQSPRYKIIEKRQSVAFWCNPISGHATLYWYQQILGQGPKLLIQFQNNGVVDDSQLPKDRFSAERLKGVDSTLKIQPAKLEDSAVYLCASSLNREAVDTQYFGPGTRLTVL.

As concerns this clone: The read halts 3 residues ahead of the CDR3 end, with the missing end drawn from the germline J gene. This chain joins TRBV18 and TRBJ1-1, with unresolved D. Looked up from germline, CDR1 is KGHSH and CDR2 is LQKENI. This CDR3 has 13 residues. Incomplete CDR3 DNA: TGTGCCAGTCAACAGATAAACCAAGAGACA. It specifies CASQQINQET. Given in full, the CDR3 is CASQQINQETAFF.

For this clone: The CDR3 extends 3 residues past the end of the read, so its final part is completed from the germline J gene. The chain is built from TRBV2 and TRBJ2-3; 10 nucleotides line up with TRBD1. The germline gives CDR1 SNHLY, CDR2 FYNNEI. There are 15 residues in the CDR3. V dropped 7 bases and J dropped 2; count of bases not matched to a gene: 6. The part of the CDR3 DNA that was read is TGTGCCAGCACTGGAGGGACAGGGGCCACAGATACG. This gives the protein CASTGGTGATDT. The entire CDR3 sequence reads CASTGGTGATDTQYF.

In regard to this clone: The read stops 3 residues short of the end of the CDR3; the missing end is completed from the germline J gene. The J gene is TRBJ1-4, the V gene TRBV19, with D maybe TRBD1 (5 bases). Germline V gene sequence: CDR1 LNHDA, CDR2 SQIVND (reference sequence). V gave up 6 bases and J gave up 8 bases, with 16 bases separating them. This CDR3 comprises 14 residues. The DNA read from the CDR3 is TGTGCCAGTAGATACGGACATAAAGCGGAAAAA. Translating gives CASRYGHKAEK. The CDR3 in full is CASRYGHKAEKLFF.

Points on this clone: The sequence runs out 3 residues before the end of the CDR3; the remainder is reconstructed from the germline J gene. The chain links TRBV20-1 to TRBJ1-5; 7 bases fit TRBD1. This CDR3 region has 16 residues. CDR1 is DFQATT, CDR2 SNEGSKA, per germline (reference sequence). With 1 base clipped from V and 3 bases from J, the junction kept 9 bases outside the gene matches. Incomplete CDR3 DNA: TGCAGTGCTAGAGGCCCTCGCAGGGGGTTCAATCAGCCC. This encodes CSARGPRRGFNQP. The full CDR3 protein reads CSARGPRRGFNQPQHF.

As concerns this clone: Sequencing ends 3 residues short of the CDR3 end; the germline J gene provides the rest. The rearrangement joins TRBV20-1 to TRBJ1-4, with 8 bases matching TRBD1. V lost 6 bases to trimming and J lost 7 bases; unmatched junction nucleotides: 10. Germline V lookup: CDR1 DFQATT, CDR2 SNEGSKA (reference sequence). There are 14 residues in the CDR3. The covered CDR3 bases are TGCAGTGCAACGACAGGGGCAGGAGTTGAAAAA. This encodes CSATTGAGVEK. The whole CDR3 sequence reads CSATTGAGVEKLFF.

With regard to this clone: The read comes to an end 3 residues before the CDR3 does, leaving the germline J gene to fill in the end. V and J are TRBV20-1 and TRBJ1-5; 11 positions agree with TRBD1. The V gene end was trimmed by 5 bases and the J gene end by 0 bases; junction bases not matched to a gene: 3. CDR1 is DFQATT, CDR2 SNEGSKA, per germline (reference sequence). The length of the CDR3 is 15 residues. Partial CDR3 DNA: TGCAGTGCTTGGACAGGGGGCTATAGCAATCAGCCC. Protein: CSAWTGGYSNQP. The entire CDR3 is CSAWTGGYSNQPQHF.